The rows below give T cell receptor beta chains drawn from one sample of a study of T cells after yellow fever vaccination. Each CDR3 protein gets one entry after TCRdb re-called the 5' RACE reads with MiXCR. This table holds around 160,000 distinct CDR3 sequences, 6.5% to 8.5% found once. This material consisted of CD4+ T cells sorted from PBMCs, taken 5 days after the first yellow fever vaccination. These TCRs come from a man in his late teens or twenties who received the YFV17D yellow fever vaccine. CDR3s include the opening cysteine and the closing phenylalanine or tryptophan. The D gene is left open where the match is weak. Expanded clones get a size class; other rows say once, few or many, or leave the size out.

>TRBD1|TRBJ2-1|few|14|TRBV7-3
TGTGCCAGCAGCCCCGGGACAGGGTGGTCTGAGCAGTTCTTC
CASSPGTGWSEQFF
>-|TRBJ2-2|few|17|TRBV20-1
TGCAGTGCTAGGGCCCCCCGCGGTGGGGGAAACACCGGGGAGCTGTTTTTT
CSARAPRGGGNTGELFF
>-|TRBJ2-5|many|14|TRBV5-1
TGCGCCAGCAGCTACGGACAGACCCAAGAGACCCAGTACTTC
CASSYGQTQETQYF
>-|TRBJ1-4|-|15|TRBV5-1
TGCGCCAGCAGCATGGACGGGCGGACTAAAGAAAAACTGTTTTTT
CASSMDGRTKEKLFF
>-|TRBJ2-1|few|14|TRBV7-2
TGTGCCAGCAGCTTAGCTTTCTCCTACAATGAGCAGTTCTTC
CASSLAFSYNEQFF
>TRBD1|TRBJ2-1|many|15|TRBV5-6
TGTGCCAGCAGGGGCTACAGGGGCCCCTACAATGAGCAGTTCTTC
CASRGYRGPYNEQFF
>TRBD2|TRBJ2-1|many|16|TRBV5-6
TGTGCCAGCAGCTTACAGCGGGGGAGCACCTACAATGAGCAGTTCTTC
CASSLQRGSTYNEQFF
>TRBD2|TRBJ2-3|many|15|TRBV24-1
TGTGCCACCAGTCCTGCTAGCGGGGGGGCAGATACGCAGTATTTT
CATSPASGGADTQYF
>-|TRBJ2-3|many|15|TRBV5-1
TGCGCCAGCAGCTTGGATTTGAGGGCAATGGATACGCAGTATTTT
CASSLDLRAMDTQYF
>-|TRBJ1-6|many|13|TRBV10-3
TGTGCCAGCGGAGGCTCCTATAATTCACCCCTCCACTTT
CASGGSYNSPLHF
>TRBD2|TRBJ2-3|many|18|TRBV4-3
TGCGCCAGCAGCCAAGAATTTCGTCAAGCGGGGGGCACAGATACGCAGTATTTT
CASSQEFRQAGGTDTQYF
>-|TRBJ1-5|-|12|TRBV27
TGTGCCAGCAGCGAGATCGGCCAGCCCCAGCATTTT
CASSEIGQPQHF
>-|TRBJ2-2|few|13|TRBV20-1
TGCAGTGCGCGCGGGGTTTGGGCCGGGGAGCTGTTTTTT
CSARGVWAGELFF
>-|TRBJ1-6|many|14|TRBV9
TGTGCCAGCAGCCCTCAGGGGAATAATTCACCCCTCCACTTT
CASSPQGNNSPLHF
>TRBD1|TRBJ2-5|many|15|TRBV5-1
TGCGCCAGCAGCTTCGAACTCAGGGGGCTGGAGACCCAGTACTTC
CASSFELRGLETQYF